This is a list of T cell receptor beta chains from one sample in a study of blood T cell repertoires in COVID-19. TCRdb keeps only in-frame clones here, not all; method: immunoSEQ multiplex PCR. The sample shows 400,000 or so clones, roughly 89% of them seen only once. Material: peripheral blood. These receptors were taken from a man aged 18 to 35 with COVID-19, enrolled during active disease. Both conserved end residues are part of each CDR3. Each record gives: clone size, D gene, V gene, J gene, CDR3 protein, CDR3 DNA. A D gene is named only where the DNA matches it firmly. Expanded clones are given a class, and other clones once, few, many or no size at all.

>once|-|TRBV6-5|TRBJ1-2
CASSSRGFYGYTF
TGTGCCAGCAGTAGCCGGGGGTTCTATGGCTACACCTTC
>-|TRBD1|TRBV6-5|TRBJ1-2
CATPGQGNYGYTF
TGTGCCACACCGGGACAGGGCAACTATGGCTACACCTTC
>few|-|TRBV4-1|TRBJ2-1
CASSQGVRDEQFF
TGCGCCAGCAGCCAAGGAGTTCGGGATGAGCAGTTCTTC
>-|-|TRBV27|TRBJ2-1
CASSAIPGASYNEQFF
TGTGCCAGCAGTGCCATACCAGGGGCCTCCTACAATGAGCAGTTCTTC
>-|-|TRBV29-1|TRBJ2-7
CSVKGLATEQYF
TGCAGCGTTAAAGGGCTAGCGACCGAGCAGTACTTC
>-|-|TRBV15|TRBJ1-4
CATSRDRVGSTNEKLFF
TGTGCCACCAGCAGAGACAGGGTGGGTTCAACTAATGAAAAACTGTTTTTT
>once|-|TRBV6-6|TRBJ1-1
CASESGARREAFF
TGTGCCAGCGAATCAGGGGCGCGTAGGGAAGCTTTCTTT
>-|-|TRBV5-8|TRBJ2-7
CASSLGSGVQYF
TGTGCCAGCAGCTTGGGTTCGGGTGTGCAGTACTTC
>once|TRBD1|TRBV14|TRBJ2-5
CASRPGTGSSETQYF
TGTGCCAGCAGACCCGGGACAGGGTCTTCAGAGACCCAGTACTTC
>once|TRBD2|TRBV2|TRBJ2-5
CASSQTSGSYETQYF
TGTGCCAGCAGTCAGACTAGCGGGAGTTACGAGACCCAGTACTTC
>-|-|TRBV15|TRBJ2-6
CATSSGQPARSGANVLTF
TGTGCCACCAGCAGTGGACAGCCTGCTCGGTCTGGGGCCAACGTCCTGACTTTC
>-|TRBD1|TRBV7-8|TRBJ2-7
CASSLVGQGAYEQYF
TGTGCCAGCAGCTTAGTGGGACAGGGGGCCTACGAGCAGTACTTC
>-|TRBD2|TRBV7-8|TRBJ2-7
CASSPRLAVTTYEQYF
TGTGCCAGCAGCCCACGACTAGCGGTGACGACCTACGAGCAGTACTTC
>-|-|TRBV5-4|TRBJ2-2
CASSSKNTGELFF
TGTGCCAGCAGCTCTAAGAACACCGGGGAGCTGTTTTTT
>-|TRBD2|TRBV6-2/TRBV6-3|TRBJ2-1
CASSYPPQVSGGRGEQFF
TGTGCCAGCAGTTACCCTCCCCAGGTTAGCGGGGGGCGGGGTGAGCAGTTCTTC
>-|-|TRBV18|TRBJ1-4
CASSPSGVKANEKLFF
TGTGCCAGCTCACCCTCGGGGGTAAAGGCTAATGAAAAACTGTTTTTT
>-|-|TRBV30|TRBJ2-7
CAWSVREQVNLYEQYF
TGTGCCTGGAGTGTACGAGAACAGGTAAACCTCTACGAGCAGTACTTC
>-|TRBD2|TRBV27|TRBJ2-7
CATSRSGGYEQYF
TGTGCCACATCAAGGTCGGGGGGTTACGAGCAGTACTTC
>-|-|TRBV3-1/TRBV3-2|TRBJ1-2
CASSRYVGGTNYGYTF
TGTGCCAGCAGCCGCTACGTAGGAGGGACTAACTATGGCTACACCTTC
>-|TRBD1|TRBV6-4|TRBJ1-2
CASSVQTGRCYGYTF
TGTGCCAGCAGTGTACAGACAGGGCGATGCTATGGCTACACCTTC
>-|-|TRBV4-2|TRBJ1-3
CASSQVRGGAGNTIYF
TGTGCCAGCAGCCAAGTGAGGGGAGGGGCTGGAAACACCATATATTTT
>-|TRBD2|TRBV30|TRBJ2-1
CAWSEASGRSNEQFF
TGTGCCTGGAGTGAGGCTAGCGGGAGGTCCAATGAGCAGTTCTTC
>-|-|TRBV21-1|TRBJ2-1
CASSKSGHYNEQFF
TGTGCCAGCAGCAAGTCGGGACACTACAATGAGCAGTTCTTC
>once|-|TRBV23-1|TRBJ1-2
CASSQGSGYTF
TGCGCCAGTAGCCAGGGGAGTGGCTACACCTTC
>-|-|TRBV6-5|TRBJ1-2
CASRGTADRSGYTF
TGTGCCAGCAGGGGGACTGCCGATAGGAGTGGCTACACCTTC
>-|-|TRBV6-5|TRBJ1-2
CASSPAGAGGGYTF
TGTGCCAGCAGCCCCGCGGGGGCTGGTGGTGGCTACACCTTC
>-|-|TRBV6-5|TRBJ2-1
CASSYGRYNEQFF
TGTGCCAGCAGTTACGGCAGGTACAATGAGCAGTTCTTC
>-|-|TRBV30|TRBJ2-2
CAWSVNRNTGELFF
TGTGCCTGGAGTGTCAACAGGAACACCGGGGAGCTGTTTTTT
>-|TRBD1|TRBV27|TRBJ1-2
CASSFGTGEGYTF
TGTGCCAGCAGTTTCGGGACAGGGGAGGGCTACACCTTC
>-|-|TRBV12-3/TRBV12-4|TRBJ1-1
CASSPPGLIEAFF
TGTGCCAGCAGCCCACCGGGACTTATTGAAGCTTTCTTT
>once|-|TRBV9|TRBJ1-2
CASSVGAGEDGGYTF
TGTGCCAGCAGCGTAGGTGCGGGTGAAGATGGAGGCTACACCTTC
>-|-|TRBV10-3|TRBJ2-7
CAISKTGDLSEQYF
TGTGCCATCAGTAAGACAGGAGATCTATCCGAGCAGTACTTC
>-|TRBD1|TRBV5-1|TRBJ2-1
CASSPGTGTYNEQFF
TGCGCCAGCAGTCCCGGGACAGGGACCTACAATGAGCAGTTCTTC
>once|-|TRBV2|TRBJ1-2
CASSVQGLGGYTF
TGTGCCAGCAGTGTACAGGGATTAGGTGGCTACACCTTC
>-|TRBD2|TRBV19|TRBJ2-5
CASSIRELAGRQETQYF
TGTGCCAGTAGTATAAGGGAACTAGCGGGGAGACAAGAGACCCAGTACTTC
>-|TRBD1|TRBV9|TRBJ1-6
CASSVVDRGNSPLHF
TGTGCCAGCAGCGTAGTAGACAGGGGGAATTCACCCCTCCACTTT
>-|-|TRBV21-1|TRBJ2-1
CVSSKTSGQFF
TGTGTCAGCAGCAAGACTAGCGGGCAGTTCTTC
>once|TRBD2|TRBV6-5|TRBJ2-1
CASSYIAGGHNEQFF
TGTGCCAGCAGTTACATAGCGGGGGGACACAATGAGCAGTTCTTC
>-|TRBD1|TRBV6-2/TRBV6-3|TRBJ2-1
CASSYSATGTGYEQFF
TGTGCCAGCAGTTACTCCGCAACCGGGACAGGGTATGAGCAGTTCTTC
>-|TRBD1|TRBV7-9|TRBJ1-6
CASSFLGTGGSPLHF
TGTGCCAGCAGCTTTTTAGGGACAGGTGGTTCACCCCTCCACTTT
>-|-|TRBV11-2|TRBJ2-3
CASSLVPSGLVDTQYF
TGTGCCAGCAGCTTAGTACCGAGCGGTTTAGTAGATACGCAGTATTTT
>once|-|TRBV5-6|TRBJ2-7
CASSWDTDYEQYF
TGTGCCAGCAGCTGGGACACGGACTACGAGCAGTACTTC
>few|-|TRBV4-2|TRBJ2-3
CASSQETASEDTQYF
TGTGCCAGCAGCCAAGAGACGGCTAGCGAGGATACGCAGTATTTT
>once|-|TRBV5-4|TRBJ1-1
CASSLTATMNTEAFF
TGTGCCAGCAGCTTGACCGCTACCATGAACACTGAAGCTTTCTTT
>-|-|TRBV30|TRBJ2-1
CAWSTSGPHNEQFF
TGTGCCTGGAGTACAAGTGGGCCCCACAATGAGCAGTTCTTC
>once|-|TRBV14|TRBJ2-1
CASSHYNEQFF
TGTGCCAGCAGTCATTACAATGAGCAGTTCTTC
>-|-|TRBV21-1|TRBJ2-5
CARSLLAGVRETQYF
TGTGCCAGATCTCTACTAGCGGGAGTCCGGGAGACCCAGTACTTC
>-|TRBD1|TRBV6-5|TRBJ1-1
CASKRQGGTEAFF
TGTGCCAGCAAGCGACAGGGCGGCACTGAAGCTTTCTTT
>-|-|TRBV6-5|TRBJ1-5
CASSYSLAGNQPQHF
TGTGCCAGCAGTTACTCTTTGGCAGGTAATCAGCCCCAGCATTTT
>-|-|TRBV18|TRBJ2-7
CASSPHPGNEQYF
TGTGCCAGCTCACCACATCCAGGGAACGAGCAGTACTTC
>-|-|TRBV7-2|TRBJ2-5
CASSPGSGTGKETQYF
TGTGCCAGCAGCCCAGGATCCGGGACTGGAAAAGAGACCCAGTACTTC
>-|TRBD2|TRBV9|TRBJ2-5
CASSVESAGMRETQYF
TGTGCCAGCAGCGTAGAATCAGCGGGGATGAGGGAGACCCAGTACTTC
>-|-|TRBV10-1|TRBJ1-5
CASSESTENQPQHF
TGCGCCAGCAGTGAGTCGACAGAAAATCAGCCCCAGCATTTT
>-|TRBD1|TRBV6-6|TRBJ1-6
CASSYFDRGGSPLHF
TGTGCCAGCAGTTACTTCGACAGGGGCGGTTCACCCCTCCACTTT